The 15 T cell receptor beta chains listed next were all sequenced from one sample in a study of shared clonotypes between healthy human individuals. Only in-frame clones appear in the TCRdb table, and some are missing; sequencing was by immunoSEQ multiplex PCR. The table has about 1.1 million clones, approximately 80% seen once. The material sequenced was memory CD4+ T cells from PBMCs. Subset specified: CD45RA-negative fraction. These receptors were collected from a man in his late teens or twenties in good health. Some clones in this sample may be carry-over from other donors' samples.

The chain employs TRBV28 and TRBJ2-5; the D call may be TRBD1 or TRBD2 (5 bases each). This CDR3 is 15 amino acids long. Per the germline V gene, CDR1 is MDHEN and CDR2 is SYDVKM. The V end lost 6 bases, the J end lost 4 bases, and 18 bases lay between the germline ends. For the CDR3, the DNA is TGTGCCAGCAGCCCCGGACGGGGCAGGGTAGAGACCCAGTACTTC. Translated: CASSPGRGRVETQYF. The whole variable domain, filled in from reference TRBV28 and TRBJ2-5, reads DVKVTQSSRYLVKRTGEKVFLECVQDMDHENMFWYRQDPGLGLRLIYFSYDVKMKEKGDIPEGYSVSREKKERFSLILESASTNQTSMYLCASSPGRGRVETQYFGPGTRLLVL.

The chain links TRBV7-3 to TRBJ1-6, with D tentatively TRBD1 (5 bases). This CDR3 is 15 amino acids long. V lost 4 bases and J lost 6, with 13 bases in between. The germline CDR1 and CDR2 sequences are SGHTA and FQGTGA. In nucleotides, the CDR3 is TGTGCCAGCAGCTGGGGACCCCCAGTTAATTCACCCCTCCACTTT. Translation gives CASSWGPPVNSPLHF.

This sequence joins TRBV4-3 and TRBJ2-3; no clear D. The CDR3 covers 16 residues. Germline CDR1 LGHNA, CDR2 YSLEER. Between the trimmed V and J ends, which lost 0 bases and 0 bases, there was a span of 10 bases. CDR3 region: CASSQDFTKSTDTQYF. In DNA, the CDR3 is TGCGCCAGCAGCCAAGATTTTACAAAAAGCACAGATACGCAGTATTTT.

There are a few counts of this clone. The CDR3: CASSWTGTYEQYF. The CDR3, as DNA: TGTGCCAGCAGCTGGACTGGGACCTACGAGCAGTACTTC. V gene TRBV13 combines with J gene TRBJ2-7, with D perhaps TRBD2 (5 bases). CDR1 is PRHDT, CDR2 FYEKMQ, per germline (reference sequence). V was cut by 4 bases and J by 2 bases, with 9 bases left in between. CDR3 length equals 13 residues.

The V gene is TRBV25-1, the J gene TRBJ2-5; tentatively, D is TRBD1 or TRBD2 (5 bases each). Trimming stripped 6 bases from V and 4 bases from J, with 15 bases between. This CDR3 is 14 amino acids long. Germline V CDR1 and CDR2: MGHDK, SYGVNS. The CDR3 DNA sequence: TGTGCCAGCAGACCCCCGGGGCGGACAGAGACCCAGTACTTC. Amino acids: CASRPPGRTETQYF. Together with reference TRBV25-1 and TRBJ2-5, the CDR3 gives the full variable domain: EADIYQTPRYLVIGTGKKITLECSQTMGHDKMYWYQQDPGMELHLIHYSYGVNSTEKGDLSSESTVSRIRTEHFPLTLESARPSHTSQYLCASRPPGRTETQYFGPGTRLLVL.

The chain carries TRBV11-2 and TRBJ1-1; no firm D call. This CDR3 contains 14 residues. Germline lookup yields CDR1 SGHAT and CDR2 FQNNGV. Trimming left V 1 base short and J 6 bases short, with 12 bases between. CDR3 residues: CASSLGSRTAEAFF. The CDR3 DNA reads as TGTGCCAGCAGCTTAGGATCGAGAACAGCTGAAGCTTTCTTT.

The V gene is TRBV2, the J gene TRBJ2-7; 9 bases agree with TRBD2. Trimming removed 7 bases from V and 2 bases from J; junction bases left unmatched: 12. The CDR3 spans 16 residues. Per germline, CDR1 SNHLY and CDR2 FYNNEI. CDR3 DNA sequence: TGTGCCAGCAAATTGACCGGGACTAGCAATACCTACGAGCAGTACTTC. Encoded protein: CASKLTGTSNTYEQYF.

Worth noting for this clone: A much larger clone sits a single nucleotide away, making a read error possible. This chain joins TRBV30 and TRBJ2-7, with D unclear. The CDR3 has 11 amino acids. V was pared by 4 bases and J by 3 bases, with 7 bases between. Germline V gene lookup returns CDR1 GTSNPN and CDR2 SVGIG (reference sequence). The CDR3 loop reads CAWKRNYEQYF. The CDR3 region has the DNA TGTGCCTGGAAACGTAACTACGAGCAGTACTTC.

The CDR3 region is CASSPHRIRESGNTIYF. CDR3 DNA: TGTGCCAGCAGCCCTCACCGCATTCGGGAATCTGGAAACACCATATATTTT. The chain carries TRBV9 and TRBJ1-3; D is unclear. Per germline, CDR1 SGDLS and CDR2 YYNGEE. Deletions cut 4 bases from V and 1 base from J, with 18 bases between. CDR3 length equals 17 residues.

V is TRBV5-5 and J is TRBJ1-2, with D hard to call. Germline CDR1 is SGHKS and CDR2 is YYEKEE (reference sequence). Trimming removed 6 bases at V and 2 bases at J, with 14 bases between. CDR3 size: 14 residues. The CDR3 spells CASNHQSQNYGYTF. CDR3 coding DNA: TGTGCCAGCAACCACCAATCTCAGAACTATGGCTACACCTTC. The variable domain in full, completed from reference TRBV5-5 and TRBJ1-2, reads DAGVTQSPTHLIKTRGQQVTLRCSPISGHKSVSWYQQVLGQGPQFIFQYYEKEERGRGNFPDRFSARQFPNYSSELNVNALLLGDSALYLCASNHQSQNYGYTFGSGTRLTVV.

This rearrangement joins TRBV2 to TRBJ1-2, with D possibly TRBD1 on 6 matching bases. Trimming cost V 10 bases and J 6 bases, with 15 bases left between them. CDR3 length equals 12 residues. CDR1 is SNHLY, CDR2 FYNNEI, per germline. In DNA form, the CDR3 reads TGTGCCACACAAGGGGGATCGAATGGCTACACCTTC. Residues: CATQGGSNGYTF.

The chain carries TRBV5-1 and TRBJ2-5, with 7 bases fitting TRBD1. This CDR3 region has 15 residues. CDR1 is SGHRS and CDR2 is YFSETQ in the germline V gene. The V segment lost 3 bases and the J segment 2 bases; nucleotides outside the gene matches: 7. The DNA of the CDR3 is TGCGCCAGCAGCTCGGTCGGGACAGAGCAAGAGACCCAGTACTTC. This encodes CASSSVGTEQETQYF.

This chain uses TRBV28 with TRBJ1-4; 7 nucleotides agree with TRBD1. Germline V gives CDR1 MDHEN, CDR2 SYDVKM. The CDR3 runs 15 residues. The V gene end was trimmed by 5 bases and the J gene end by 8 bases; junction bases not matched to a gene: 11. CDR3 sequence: CASSPPGRGKEKLFF. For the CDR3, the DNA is TGTGCCAGCAGTCCCCCCGGCAGGGGGAAGGAAAAACTGTTTTTT.

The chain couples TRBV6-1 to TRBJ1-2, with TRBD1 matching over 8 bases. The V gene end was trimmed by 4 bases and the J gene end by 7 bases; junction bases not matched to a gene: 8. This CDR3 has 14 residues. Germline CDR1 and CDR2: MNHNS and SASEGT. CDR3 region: CASSGGRGLGGYTF. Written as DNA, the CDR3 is TGTGCCAGCAGTGGAGGCAGGGGGCTGGGTGGCTACACCTTC.

This CDR3 is CASSPDPRTDTQYF. CDR3 in DNA: TGCGCCAGCAGCCCTGACCCCCGGACAGATACGCAGTATTTT. The chain carries TRBV5-1 and TRBJ2-3; D is undetermined. Per the germline V gene, CDR1 is SGHRS and CDR2 is YFSETQ. The CDR3 extends over 14 amino acids. With 4 bases removed from V and 3 bases from J, the gap between germline ends came to 12 bases. Full variable domain (rest looked up from reference TRBV5-1 and TRBJ2-3): KAGVTQTPRYLIKTRGQQVTLSCSPISGHRSVSWYQQTPGQGLQFLFEYFSETQRNKGNFPGRFSGRQFSNSRSEMNVSTLELGDSALYLCASSPDPRTDTQYFGPGTRLTVL.